The present T cell receptor (beta chain) was sequenced within a study of cytomegalovirus exposure and HLA in healthy donors. Findings and caveats of the study: In an earlier analysis, productive rearrangement rates for most beta V segments clustered near 87% or 30%. A missense DCLRE1C variant was associated with V- and J-gene trimming of TCR beta chains in a later analysis, and an independent cohort replicated the association. The availability of immune exposure information extended only to CMV serostatus.

There were likely unrecorded immune exposures, though donors were nominally healthy when sampled. Of note for this clone: No antigen is known for it.

In the PCR, 60 Vbeta and 13 Jbeta primers were used. This table comes from immunoSEQ multiplex PCR, and its TCRdb copy is limited to in-frame clones, with some not included. The data hold around 68,000 clones, with 65% to 90% observed a single time. The CDR3 contains 16 residues. J gave up 2 bases and V 4 bases, and 11 bases lay outside the gene matches. Looked up from germline, CDR1 is SGHNT and CDR2 is YYREEE (reference sequence). The V and J genes are TRBV5-4 and TRBJ2-7, with TRBD1 identical over 8 bases. This receptor was identified in a female donor in good health and CMV-seronegative. Specimen: PBMCs. CDR3 nucleotide sequence: TGTGCCAGCAGCCGGGGCCGGACAGGGACTCCCTACGAGCAGTACTTC. Its translation: CASSRGRTGTPYEQYF.